This T cell receptor beta chain comes out of a study of cytomegalovirus exposure and HLA in healthy donors. Study-level background: Researchers found that roughly 77% of about 400 genotyped donors fell within the Caucasian-associated ancestry cluster. Study observations and caveats: In all likelihood, a cluster of highly shared sequence variants was a sequencing artifact. Beyond CMV serostatus, there was no information to go on about immune exposure.

CDR1 and CDR2 (germline): SGDLS, YYNGEE. The junction had 7 bases not matched to a gene; V was cut back by 4 bases and J by 6 bases. The CDR3 spans 15 residues. 13 Jbeta primers and 60 Vbeta primers were used for the PCR. The protocol was immunoSEQ multiplex PCR, while the TCRdb copy is restricted to in-frame clones and leaves out a portion. The sample shows about 160,000 clones, over 70% of them seen only once. On this clone: What it binds is not known.

Sequenced input: PBMCs. V gene TRBV9 combines with J gene TRBJ2-1; TRBD1 aligns across 10 bases. The source of this sequence is a woman younger than 45 in good health and CMV-seronegative. DNA for the CDR3: TGTGCCAGCAGCTCCCCCCGGGACAGGGGCAATGAGCAGTTCTTC. Translated, it gives CASSSPRDRGNEQFF.